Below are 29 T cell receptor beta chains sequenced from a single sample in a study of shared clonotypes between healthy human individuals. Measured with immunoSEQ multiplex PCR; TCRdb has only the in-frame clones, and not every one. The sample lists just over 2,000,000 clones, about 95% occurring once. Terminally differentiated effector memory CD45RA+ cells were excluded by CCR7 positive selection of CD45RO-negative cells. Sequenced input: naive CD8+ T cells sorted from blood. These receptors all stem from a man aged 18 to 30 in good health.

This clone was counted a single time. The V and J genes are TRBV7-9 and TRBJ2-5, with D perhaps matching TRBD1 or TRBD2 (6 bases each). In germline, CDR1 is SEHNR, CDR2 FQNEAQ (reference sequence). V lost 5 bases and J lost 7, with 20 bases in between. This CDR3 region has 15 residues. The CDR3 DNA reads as TGTGCCAGCAGCGGAGGGACACCAAGGATGGGGACCCAGTACTTC. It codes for CASSGGTPRMGTQYF. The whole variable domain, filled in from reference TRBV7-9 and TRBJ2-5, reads DTGVSQNPRHKITKRGQNVTFRCDPISEHNRLYWYRQTLGQGPEFLTYFQNEAQLEKSRLLSDRFSAERPKGSFSTLEIQRTEQGDSAMYLCASSGGTPRMGTQYFGPGTRLLVL.

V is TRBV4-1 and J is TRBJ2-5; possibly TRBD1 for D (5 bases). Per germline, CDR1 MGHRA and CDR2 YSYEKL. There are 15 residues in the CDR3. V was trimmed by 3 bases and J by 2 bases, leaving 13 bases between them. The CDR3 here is CASSHLSGLQETQYF. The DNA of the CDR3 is TGCGCCAGCAGCCATTTGTCAGGGCTTCAAGAGACCCAGTACTTC.

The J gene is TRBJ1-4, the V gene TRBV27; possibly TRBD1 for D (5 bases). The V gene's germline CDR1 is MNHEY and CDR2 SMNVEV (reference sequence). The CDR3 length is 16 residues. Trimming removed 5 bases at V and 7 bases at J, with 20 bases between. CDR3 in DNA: TGTGCCAGCAGTCCCCTTCCCGCAGGGAGATCTGAAAAACTGTTTTTT. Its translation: CASSPLPAGRSEKLFF. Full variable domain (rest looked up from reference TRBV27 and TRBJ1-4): EAQVTQNPRYLITVTGKKLTVTCSQNMNHEYMSWYRQDPGLGLRQIYYSMNVEVTDKGDVPEGYKVSRKEKRNFPLILESPSPNQTSLYFCASSPLPAGRSEKLFFGSGTQLSVL.

Here the CDR3 DNA reads TGTGCCAGCAGCTTAGAGCCGGGACTAGCCTACGAGCAGTACTTC. Encoded protein: CASSLEPGLAYEQYF. The chain joins TRBV7-6 to TRBJ2-7; 8 positions agree with TRBD2. In germline, CDR1 is SGHVS, CDR2 FNYEAQ. The CDR3 has 15 residues. V was pared by 1 base and J by 2 bases, with 4 bases of the junction left unmatched.

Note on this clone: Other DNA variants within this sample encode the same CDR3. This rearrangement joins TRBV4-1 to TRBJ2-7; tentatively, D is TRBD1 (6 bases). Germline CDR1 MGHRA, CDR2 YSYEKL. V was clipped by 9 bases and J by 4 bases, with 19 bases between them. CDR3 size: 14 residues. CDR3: CASSQQGQGYEQYF. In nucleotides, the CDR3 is TGCGCCAGTTCCCAGCAGGGCCAGGGGTACGAGCAGTACTTC.

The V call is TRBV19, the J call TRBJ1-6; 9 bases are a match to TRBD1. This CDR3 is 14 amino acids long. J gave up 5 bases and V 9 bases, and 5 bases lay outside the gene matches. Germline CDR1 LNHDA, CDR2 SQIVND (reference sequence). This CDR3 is CASWDRENNSPLHF. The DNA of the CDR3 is TGTGCCAGCTGGGACAGGGAAAATAATTCACCCCTCCACTTT.

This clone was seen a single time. CDR3: CAWRLGLQGAYEQYF. Here the CDR3 DNA reads TGTGCCTGGAGATTAGGTTTACAGGGGGCCTACGAGCAGTACTTC. The chain has TRBV30 and TRBJ2-7; 8 bases are a match to TRBD1. J was trimmed by 2 bases and V by 3 bases; bases with no gene match: 9. Per the germline V gene, CDR1 is GTSNPN and CDR2 is SVGIG (reference sequence). The CDR3 length is 15 residues.

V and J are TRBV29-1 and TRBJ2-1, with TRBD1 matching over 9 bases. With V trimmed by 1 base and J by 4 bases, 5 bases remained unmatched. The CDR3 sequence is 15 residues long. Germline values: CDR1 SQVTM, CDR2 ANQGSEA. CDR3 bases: TGCAGCGTTGAAGGGGGGACAGGGAATTACAATGAGCAGTTCTTC. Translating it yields CSVEGGTGNYNEQFF.

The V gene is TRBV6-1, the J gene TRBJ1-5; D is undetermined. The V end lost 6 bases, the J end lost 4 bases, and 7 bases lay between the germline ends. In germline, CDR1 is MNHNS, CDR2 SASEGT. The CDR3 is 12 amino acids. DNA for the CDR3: TGTGCCAGCAGAGGACCTAATCAGCCCCAGCATTTT. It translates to CASRGPNQPQHF.

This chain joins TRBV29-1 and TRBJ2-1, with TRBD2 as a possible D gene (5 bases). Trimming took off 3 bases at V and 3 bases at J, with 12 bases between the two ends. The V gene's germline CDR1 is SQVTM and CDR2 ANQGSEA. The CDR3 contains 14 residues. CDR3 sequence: CSVDPEGSYNEQFF. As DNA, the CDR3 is TGCAGCGTTGACCCAGAGGGCAGCTACAATGAGCAGTTCTTC.

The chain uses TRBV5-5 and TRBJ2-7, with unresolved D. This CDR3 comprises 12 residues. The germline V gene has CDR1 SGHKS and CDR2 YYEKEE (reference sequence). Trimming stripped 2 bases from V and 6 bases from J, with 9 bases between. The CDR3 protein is CASSFGPSEQYF. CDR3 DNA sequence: TGTGCCAGCAGCTTTGGCCCTAGCGAGCAGTACTTC.

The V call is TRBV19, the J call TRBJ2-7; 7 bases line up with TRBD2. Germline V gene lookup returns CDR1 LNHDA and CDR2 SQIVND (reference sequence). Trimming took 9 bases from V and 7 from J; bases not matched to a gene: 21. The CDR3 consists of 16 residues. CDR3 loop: CASAGDGTHLIGEQYF. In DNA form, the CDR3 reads TGTGCCAGCGCGGGGGACGGGACCCATTTGATCGGTGAGCAGTACTTC.

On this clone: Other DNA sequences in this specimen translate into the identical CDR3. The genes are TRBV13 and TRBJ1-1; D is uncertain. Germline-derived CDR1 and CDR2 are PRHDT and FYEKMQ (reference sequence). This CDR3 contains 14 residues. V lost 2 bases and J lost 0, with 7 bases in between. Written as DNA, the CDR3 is TGTGCCAGCAGCTTACTTGGTTTGAACACTGAAGCTTTCTTT. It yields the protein CASSLLGLNTEAFF.

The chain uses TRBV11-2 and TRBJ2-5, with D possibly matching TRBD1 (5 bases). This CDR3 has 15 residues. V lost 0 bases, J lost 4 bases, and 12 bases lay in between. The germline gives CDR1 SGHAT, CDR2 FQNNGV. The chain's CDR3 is CASSLEWQGPETQYF. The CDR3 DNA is TGTGCCAGCAGCTTAGAGTGGCAGGGTCCAGAGACCCAGTACTTC.

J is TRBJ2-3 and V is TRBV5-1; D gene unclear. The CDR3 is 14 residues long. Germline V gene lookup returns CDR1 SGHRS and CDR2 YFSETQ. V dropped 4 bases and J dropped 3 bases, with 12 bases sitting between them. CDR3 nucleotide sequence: TGCGCCAGCAGCCCTGAGACCGGGACAGATACGCAGTATTTT. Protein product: CASSPETGTDTQYF.

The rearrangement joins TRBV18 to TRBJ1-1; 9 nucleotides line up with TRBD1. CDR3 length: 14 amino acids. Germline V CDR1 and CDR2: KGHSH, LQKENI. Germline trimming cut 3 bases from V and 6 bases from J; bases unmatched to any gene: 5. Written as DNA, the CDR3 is TGTGCCAGCTCACCTACGGGACAGGGTTCTGAAGCTTTCTTT. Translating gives CASSPTGQGSEAFF.

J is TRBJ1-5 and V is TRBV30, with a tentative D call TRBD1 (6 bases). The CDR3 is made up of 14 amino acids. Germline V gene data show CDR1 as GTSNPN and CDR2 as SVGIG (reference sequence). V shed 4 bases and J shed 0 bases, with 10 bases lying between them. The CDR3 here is CAWNDRNSNQPQHF. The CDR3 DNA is TGTGCCTGGAACGACAGGAATAGCAATCAGCCCCAGCATTTT. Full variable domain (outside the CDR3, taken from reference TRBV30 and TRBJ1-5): SQTIHQWPATLVQPVGSPLSLECTVEGTSNPNLYWYRQAAGRGLQLLFYSVGIGQISSEVPQNLSASRPQDRQFILSSKKLLLSDSGFYLCAWNDRNSNQPQHFGDGTRLSIL.

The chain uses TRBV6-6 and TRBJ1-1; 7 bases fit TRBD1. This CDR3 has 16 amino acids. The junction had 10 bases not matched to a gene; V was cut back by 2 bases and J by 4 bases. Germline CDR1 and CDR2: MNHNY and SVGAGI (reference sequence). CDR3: CASSYPLRGGPTEAFF. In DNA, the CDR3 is TGTGCCAGCAGTTACCCGTTGAGAGGGGGCCCCACTGAAGCTTTCTTT.

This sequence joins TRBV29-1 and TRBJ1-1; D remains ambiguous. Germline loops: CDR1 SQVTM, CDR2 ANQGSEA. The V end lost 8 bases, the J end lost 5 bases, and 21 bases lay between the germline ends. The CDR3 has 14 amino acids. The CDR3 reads CSSFGESSGTEAFF. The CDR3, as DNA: TGCAGCTCCTTCGGGGAATCGTCGGGGACTGAAGCTTTCTTT.

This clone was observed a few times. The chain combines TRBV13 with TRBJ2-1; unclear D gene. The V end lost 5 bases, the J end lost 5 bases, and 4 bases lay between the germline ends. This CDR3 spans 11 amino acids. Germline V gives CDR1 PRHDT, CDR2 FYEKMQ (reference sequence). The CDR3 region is CASSPDNEQFF. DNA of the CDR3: TGTGCCAGCAGCCCGGACAATGAGCAGTTCTTC.

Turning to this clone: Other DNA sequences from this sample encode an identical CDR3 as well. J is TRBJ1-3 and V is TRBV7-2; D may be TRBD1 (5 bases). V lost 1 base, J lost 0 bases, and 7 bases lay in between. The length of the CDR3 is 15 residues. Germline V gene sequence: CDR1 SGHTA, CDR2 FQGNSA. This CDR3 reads CASSLDRSSGNTIYF. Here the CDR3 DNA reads TGTGCCAGCAGCTTAGACAGGAGCTCTGGAAACACCATATATTTT.

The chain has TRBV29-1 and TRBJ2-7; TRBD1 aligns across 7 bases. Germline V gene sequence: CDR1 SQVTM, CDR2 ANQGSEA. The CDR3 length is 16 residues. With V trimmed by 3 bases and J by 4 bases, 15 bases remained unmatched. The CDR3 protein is CSVDFADRLGVYEQYF. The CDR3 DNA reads TGCAGCGTTGACTTCGCGGACAGGCTCGGGGTGTACGAGCAGTACTTC.

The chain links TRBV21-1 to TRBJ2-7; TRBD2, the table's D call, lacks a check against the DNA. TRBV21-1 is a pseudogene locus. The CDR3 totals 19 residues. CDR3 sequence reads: CASSKAPSRIAGDLYEQYF. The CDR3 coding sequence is TGTGCCAGCAGCAAAGCGCCGAGTAGAATAGCGGGGGACCTCTACGAGCAGTACTTC.

The CDR3 loop reads CASNHPGQGAYEQYF. CDR3 nucleotides: TGTGCCAGCAACCACCCGGGACAGGGGGCCTACGAGCAGTACTTC. This sequence joins TRBV7-9 and TRBJ2-7; TRBD1 aligns across 11 bases. CDR3 length: 15 amino acids. Germline CDR1 reads SEHNR; CDR2 reads FQNEAQ (reference sequence). J lost 2 bases, V lost 7 bases, and 7 bases had no gene match.

The CDR3 spells CASMSGQTLSGNTIYF. CDR3 sequence (DNA): TGTGCCAGTATGTCGGGACAGACGCTATCTGGAAACACCATATATTTT. The chain recombines TRBV27 with TRBJ1-3; 7 bases fit TRBD1. Germline CDR1 and CDR2: MNHEY and SMNVEV (reference sequence). The length of the CDR3 is 16 residues. V was pared by 9 bases and J by 1 base, with 12 bases of the junction left unmatched.

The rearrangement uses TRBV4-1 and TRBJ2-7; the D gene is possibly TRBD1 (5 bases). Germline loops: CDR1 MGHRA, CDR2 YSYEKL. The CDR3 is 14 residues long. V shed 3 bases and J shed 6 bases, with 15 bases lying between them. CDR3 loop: CASSQAGNVGEQYF. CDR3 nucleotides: TGCGCCAGCAGCCAGGCAGGGAACGTAGGCGAGCAGTACTTC.

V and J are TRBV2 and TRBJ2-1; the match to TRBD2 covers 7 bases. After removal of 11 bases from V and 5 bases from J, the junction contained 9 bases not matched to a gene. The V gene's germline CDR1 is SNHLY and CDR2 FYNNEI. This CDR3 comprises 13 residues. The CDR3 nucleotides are TGTGCCCCTGGGGGGGAGCTCGACAATGAGCAGTTCTTC. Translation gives CAPGGELDNEQFF.

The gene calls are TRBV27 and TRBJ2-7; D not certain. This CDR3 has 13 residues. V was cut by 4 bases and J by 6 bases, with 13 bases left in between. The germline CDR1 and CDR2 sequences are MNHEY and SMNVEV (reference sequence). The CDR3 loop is CASSSSPLGEQYF. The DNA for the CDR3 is TGTGCCAGCAGTTCCTCCCCCCTGGGCGAGCAGTACTTC.

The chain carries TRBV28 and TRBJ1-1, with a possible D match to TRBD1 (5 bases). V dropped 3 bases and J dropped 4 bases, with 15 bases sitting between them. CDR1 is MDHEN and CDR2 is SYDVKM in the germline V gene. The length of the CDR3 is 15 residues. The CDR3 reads CASSFLLGGSTEAFF. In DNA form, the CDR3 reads TGTGCCAGCAGTTTTTTATTGGGGGGTAGCACTGAAGCTTTCTTT.